This is a list of T cell receptor beta chains from one sample in a study of T cells in Graves' hyperthyroidism and ophthalmopathy. TCRdb re-derived calls from the multiplex PCR reads in MiXCR, one entry per CDR3 protein. The sample shows hundreds of thousands of distinct CDR3 sequences, roughly 15% of them seen only once. Sequenced input: blood. Receptor source: a man between 18 and 29 years old with Graves' ophthalmopathy. CDR3s include the opening cysteine and the closing phenylalanine or tryptophan. The order of the fields is CDR3 protein, CDR3 DNA, CDR3 length, D gene, J gene, V gene, clone size. A D gene is named only where the DNA matches it firmly. Clone size appears in some rows only: once, few, many, or a class for an expanded clone.

CAISPLPDRGGLGYNEQFF	TGTGCCATCAGTCCTCTACCTGACAGGGGCGGACTAGGTTACAATGAGCAGTTCTTC	19	.	TRBJ2-1	TRBV10-3	many
CASSTEQGAYNEQFF	TGCGCCAGCAGCACGGAACAGGGGGCCTACAATGAGCAGTTCTTC	15	TRBD1	TRBJ2-1	TRBV5-1	many
CASRDPGRGTEAFF	TGCGCCAGCAGAGATCCAGGGAGGGGCACTGAAGCTTTCTTT	14	.	TRBJ1-1	TRBV4-1	few
CASSYDRGNQPQHF	TGTGCCAGCAGTTACGACAGGGGCAATCAGCCCCAGCATTTT	14	TRBD1	TRBJ1-5	TRBV6-2/TRBV6-3	many
CASSIEDPITYEQYF	TGTGCCAGTAGTATAGAGGATCCCATAACCTACGAGCAGTACTTC	15	.	TRBJ2-7	TRBV19	few
CASSDFFPGQGLYEQYF	TGTGCCAGCAGTGATTTTTTTCCGGGACAGGGGCTATACGAGCAGTACTTC	17	TRBD1	TRBJ2-7	TRBV2	many
CASSTRIAGTALSGANVLTF	TGTGCCAGCAGCACCCGAATTGCCGGGACAGCACTCTCTGGGGCCAACGTCCTGACTTTC	20	TRBD1	TRBJ2-6	TRBV9	few
CASSTAGLAKNIQYF	TGTGCCAGTAGTACCGCCGGACTAGCCAAAAACATTCAGTACTTC	15	.	TRBJ2-4	TRBV19	.
CASSLTDGTEQYF	TGTGCCAGCAGCCTCACAGATGGGACCGAGCAGTACTTC	13	.	TRBJ2-7	TRBV7-9	many
CASSYSLRRGGRKLFF	TGTGCCAGCAGTTACTCCTTACGACGGGGAGGTAGAAAACTGTTTTTT	16	.	TRBJ1-4	TRBV6-5	few
CASSPPGYYEQYF	TGTGCCAGCAGCCCTCCCGGCTACTACGAGCAGTACTTC	13	.	TRBJ2-7	TRBV5-4	few
CASSNRDRVSEQCF	TGTGCCAGCAGCAACCGGGACAGGGTGTCCGAGCAGTGCTTC	14	TRBD1	TRBJ2-7	TRBV11-2	.
CASSPHLSSYNEQFF	TGTGCCAGCAGTCCCCACTTGAGCTCCTACAATGAGCAGTTCTTC	15	.	TRBJ2-1	TRBV27	.
CASSQDWGPYEQYF	TGTGCCAGCAGCCAAGATTGGGGACCCTACGAGCAGTACTTC	14	.	TRBJ2-7	TRBV14	few
CASRDLGQGRKNYGYTF	TGTGCCAGCAGAGACCTCGGACAGGGAAGGAAGAACTATGGCTACACCTTC	17	TRBD1	TRBJ1-2	TRBV12-3/TRBV12-4	many
CASSLGGGMQFF	TGTGCCAGCAGCTTAGGCGGGGGGATGCAGTTCTTC	12	TRBD2	TRBJ2-1	TRBV7-9	.
CSAVGGGTYTDTQYF	TGCAGTGCAGTCGGGGGGGGAACTTACACAGATACGCAGTATTTT	15	TRBD2	TRBJ2-3	TRBV20-1	many
CAWRSSGNTIYF	TGTGCCTGGCGGTCCTCTGGAAACACCATATATTTT	12	.	TRBJ1-3	TRBV30	many
CASSDSGTANTGELFF	TGTGCCAGCAGTGACTCGGGGACAGCTAACACCGGGGAGCTGTTTTTT	16	TRBD1	TRBJ2-2	TRBV6-4	.
CASSFSTGGGEQFF	TGTGCCAGCAGCTTCTCAACAGGGGGCGGTGAGCAGTTCTTC	14	TRBD1	TRBJ2-1	TRBV7-8	few
CASSEADKETQYF	TGCGCCAGCAGTGAGGCAGATAAAGAGACCCAGTACTTC	13	.	TRBJ2-5	TRBV10-2	.
CASSPVGPTNEKLFF	TGTGCCAGCAGCCCCGTGGGACCGACTAATGAAAAACTGTTTTTT	15	.	TRBJ1-4	TRBV7-2	few
CASSRQQGTNEKLFF	TGTGCCAGCAGCAGACAACAGGGGACTAATGAAAAACTGTTTTTT	15	TRBD1	TRBJ1-4	TRBV7-8	many
CASSVGGSNNEQFF	TGTGCCAGCAGCGTAGGGGGTTCAAACAATGAGCAGTTCTTC	14	.	TRBJ2-1	TRBV9	many
CASSIEGSAVGYEQYF	TGTGCCAGTAGTATCGAGGGGTCAGCGGTCGGCTACGAGCAGTACTTC	16	.	TRBJ2-7	TRBV19	.
CASSSSTGFTDTQYF	TGTGCCAGCAGTTCCTCCACTGGGTTCACAGATACGCAGTATTTT	15	.	TRBJ2-3	TRBV12-3/TRBV12-4	many
CAFRSSNWVGYTF	TGTGCCTTCCGATCCTCTAATTGGGTGGGCTACACCTTC	13	.	TRBJ1-2	TRBV30	few
CASSQDPAGAIYEQFF	TGCGCCAGCAGCCAAGACCCAGCGGGGGCTATTTATGAGCAGTTCTTC	16	TRBD2	TRBJ2-1	TRBV4-1	few
CSVEDGQGANEQFF	TGCAGCGTTGAAGATGGACAGGGGGCGAATGAGCAGTTCTTC	14	TRBD1	TRBJ2-1	TRBV29-1	many
CASSNTGAPNTEAFF	TGCGCCAGCAGTAATACAGGGGCCCCGAACACTGAAGCTTTCTTT	15	TRBD1	TRBJ1-1	TRBV10-1	few
CATSSSQGPYEQYF	TGTGCCACCAGCAGTTCTCAGGGTCCCTACGAGCAGTACTTC	14	.	TRBJ2-7	TRBV15	few
CASSQDLRGGLVETQYF	TGTGCCAGCAGCCAAGATTTGCGGGGGGGTTTGGTAGAGACCCAGTACTTC	17	TRBD2	TRBJ2-5	TRBV3-1	many
CASSRGQGGTEAFF	TGTGCCAGCAGCCGGGGACAGGGAGGGACTGAAGCTTTCTTT	14	TRBD1	TRBJ1-1	TRBV11-2	many
CATSDGGTSGGAWETQYF	TGTGCCACCAGTGATGGCGGGACTAGCGGGGGGGCCTGGGAGACCCAGTACTTC	18	TRBD2	TRBJ2-5	TRBV24-1	many
CASSYSENTEAFF	TGTGCCAGCAGCTATTCAGAAAACACTGAAGCTTTCTTT	13	.	TRBJ1-1	TRBV7-9	many
CASSIRTGSSYEQYF	TGTGCCAGCAGCATCAGGACAGGGAGCTCCTACGAGCAGTACTTC	15	TRBD1	TRBJ2-7	TRBV5-4	.
CAITKTGLNTEAFF	TGTGCCATCACCAAGACAGGGTTGAACACTGAAGCTTTCTTT	14	TRBD1	TRBJ1-1	TRBV10-3	.
CASSLAGAQNNEQFF	TGTGCCAGCAGCTTAGCGGGGGCCCAAAACAATGAGCAGTTCTTC	15	.	TRBJ2-1	TRBV7-9	once
CASSPQRTGGRNEQFF	TGTGCCAGCAGCCCCCAACGGACAGGGGGGAGAAATGAGCAGTTCTTC	16	TRBD1	TRBJ2-1	TRBV7-8	.
CASSLTGTSGKETQYF	TGTGCCAGCAGCTTGACTGGGACTAGCGGTAAAGAGACCCAGTACTTC	16	TRBD2	TRBJ2-5	TRBV5-6	.
CSAREDRFQETQYF	TGCAGTGCTAGAGAAGACAGGTTCCAAGAGACCCAGTACTTC	14	.	TRBJ2-5	TRBV20-1	few
CASSGLVLTGELFF	TGTGCCAGCAGTGGGCTAGTTCTCACCGGGGAGCTGTTTTTT	14	.	TRBJ2-2	TRBV2	many
CASRPTGGVQPQHF	TGCGCCAGCAGACCTACAGGGGGGGTACAGCCCCAGCATTTT	14	TRBD1	TRBJ1-5	TRBV5-1	.
CASSFGTKNTEAFF	TGTGCCAGTAGTTTTGGGACGAAGAACACTGAAGCTTTCTTT	14	.	TRBJ1-1	TRBV19	many
CASSLDRADSQAFF	TGCGCCAGCAGCCTCGACAGGGCGGATTCTCAGGCTTTCTTT	14	TRBD1	TRBJ1-1	TRBV5-1	many